This TCR beta chain was found in a study of cytomegalovirus exposure and HLA in healthy donors. Study-level information: Around 80 million unique TCR sequences came from HLA-typed donors in an early release.

A note on this clone: Its antigen is still unknown.

Study-wide results and limits: TCR beta V- and J-gene trimming was later associated with a missense DCLRE1C variant. Through in vitro validation, a few CMV-associated chains were shown to be specific for CMV antigens. Available immune exposure information covered CMV serostatus only.

13 Jbeta primers and 60 Vbeta primers were used for the PCR. This table comes from immunoSEQ multiplex PCR, and its TCRdb copy is limited to in-frame clones, with some not included. The data contain some 170,000 clones, around 86% of them singletons. The TCR originated in a girl aged 2 to 9 in good health and CMV-seropositive. The sample was PBMCs.

This chain's CDR3 is CASSSAWTSGSYEQYF. The CDR3, as DNA: TGTGCCAGCAGTTCCGCTTGGACTAGCGGGAGTTACGAGCAGTACTTC. The chain has TRBV28 and TRBJ2-7; 13 bases align to TRBD2. CDR3 length: 16 residues. Per the germline V gene, CDR1 is MDHEN and CDR2 is SYDVKM. J gave up 4 bases and V 4 bases, and 7 bases lay outside the gene matches.